The 17 T cell receptor beta chains given below trace back to one sample, sequenced in a study of blood T cell repertoires in COVID-19. Sequencing was performed with immunoSEQ multiplex PCR; in TCRdb, only in-frame clones are kept and a portion is missing. This sample has about 380,000 clones; 70% to 85% occur once, and the top ten carry more than 1%. Source material: peripheral blood. All receptors come from a human donor with acute or convalescent COVID-19. The donor label of this sample is uncertain.

V is TRBV9 and J is TRBJ2-3, with TRBD2 matching over 11 bases. V dropped 4 bases and J dropped 4; count of bases not matched to a gene: 14. CDR1 and CDR2 (germline): SGDLS, YYNGEE. The CDR3 covers 18 residues. The CDR3 sequence: CASSRRKRTSGPADTQYF. CDR3 bases: TGTGCCAGCAGCCGACGGAAGAGGACTAGCGGGCCTGCAGATACGCAGTATTTT.

The V call is TRBV30, the J call TRBJ1-1; 10 nucleotides line up with TRBD1. The CDR3 covers 14 residues. Trimming cost V 8 bases and J 10 bases; bases outside gene matches: 16. The V gene's germline CDR1 is GTSNPN and CDR2 SVGIG (reference sequence). The CDR3 coding sequence is TGTGCCGGACTAACCGGGACAGGGGTTTTCGGAGCTTTCTTT. It encodes CAGLTGTGVFGAFF.

The V call is TRBV29-1, the J call TRBJ1-2; possibly TRBD1 for D (5 bases). In germline, CDR1 is SQVTM, CDR2 ANQGSEA. Between the trimmed V and J ends, which lost 7 bases and 0 bases, there was a span of 12 bases. This CDR3 spans 13 amino acids. CDR3 amino acids: CSAEGLSNYGYTF. The CDR3, as DNA: TGCAGCGCGGAGGGACTATCTAACTATGGCTACACCTTC.

The chain carries TRBV4-1 and TRBJ1-5; 12 nucleotides align to TRBD1. Germline CDR1 and CDR2: MGHRA and YSYEKL. The trim removed 4 bases at V and 6 bases at J, leaving 4 bases unmatched. The CDR3 runs to 15 residues. This chain's CDR3 is CASSRDRGLPQPQHF. CDR3 bases: TGCGCCAGCAGCCGGGACAGGGGGCTTCCTCAGCCCCAGCATTTT.

The rearrangement joins TRBV27 to TRBJ2-2, with 11 bases lining up with TRBD2. V gave up 6 bases and J gave up 6 bases; unmatched junction bases: 9. The V gene's germline CDR1 is MNHEY and CDR2 SMNVEV (reference sequence). The CDR3 is 16 residues long. The CDR3 DNA follows: TGTGCCAGCAGAGTAGCGGGGGGGAGGGGCGCCGGGGAGCTGTTTTTT. As protein: CASRVAGGRGAGELFF.

This rearrangement joins TRBV28 to TRBJ1-2, with D possibly matching TRBD1 (6 bases). There are 14 residues in the CDR3. The germline gives CDR1 MDHEN, CDR2 SYDVKM. V was trimmed by 5 bases and J by 4 bases, leaving 14 bases between them. The CDR3, as DNA: TGTGCCAGCAGTATTACAGGGAGGGGCTATGGCTACACCTTC. The encoded protein is CASSITGRGYGYTF.

The rearrangement joins TRBV7-6 to TRBJ2-5, with a weak D call TRBD1 (5 bases). This CDR3 has 16 amino acids. The V gene's germline CDR1 is SGHVS and CDR2 FNYEAQ. V gave up 2 bases and J gave up 5 bases, with 18 bases separating them. The CDR3 spells CASSLQIPGLGETQYF. The CDR3 DNA follows: TGTGCCAGCAGCTTACAAATACCAGGGTTGGGGGAGACCCAGTACTTC.

The chain links TRBV6-4 to TRBJ1-2; no reliable D call. CDR3 length: 13 amino acids. Germline V gene lookup returns CDR1 MRHNA and CDR2 SNTAGT. V was cut by 1 base and J by 4 bases, with 7 bases left in between. Here the CDR3 reads CASSDYRSYGYTF. The CDR3 nucleotides are TGTGCCAGCAGTGACTATCGTAGCTATGGCTACACCTTC.

The chain recombines TRBV6-2 or TRBV6-3 with TRBJ1-5, with D possibly TRBD1 on 5 matching bases. Trimming took off 6 bases at V and 0 bases at J, with 15 bases between the two ends. The CDR3 spans 16 residues. The germline gives CDR1 MNHEY, CDR2 SVGEGT. CDR3 protein: CASSSVGQYSNQPQHF. DNA for the CDR3: TGTGCCAGCAGCTCGGTCGGACAATATAGCAATCAGCCCCAGCATTTT.

This sequence joins TRBV19 and TRBJ2-3; TRBD1 matches at 10 bases. V gave up 6 bases and J gave up 5 bases; unmatched junction bases: 8. Germline CDR1 and CDR2: LNHDA and SQIVND (reference sequence). The CDR3 runs to 15 residues. DNA of the CDR3: TGTGCCAGTAGGCCTACCGGGACAGGGGTAGATACGCAGTATTTT. It specifies CASRPTGTGVDTQYF.

The V gene is TRBV3-1 (or the pseudogene TRBV3-2), the J gene TRBJ1-6; TRBD1 might be the D (5 bases). V lost 1 base, J lost 8 bases, and 12 bases lay in between. The CDR3 contains 15 residues. CDR1 and CDR2 (germline): LGHDT, YNNKEL (reference sequence). The CDR3 coding sequence is TGTGCCAGCAGCCAAGGACAGAGACGTTATTCACCCCTCCACTTT. This encodes CASSQGQRRYSPLHF.

This clone was seen only once. The chain uses TRBV9 and TRBJ1-1; 7 nucleotides line up with TRBD1. This CDR3 comprises 14 residues. J was trimmed by 5 bases and V by 6 bases; bases with no gene match: 10. Germline-derived CDR1 and CDR2 are SGDLS and YYNGEE. The CDR3 nucleotides read TGTGCCAGCACCAAGGGGGCGATGGCTACTGAAGCTTTCTTT. This translates into CASTKGAMATEAFF.

Regarding this clone: One junction end disagrees with the germline gene, perhaps due to a read error. The chain uses TRBV2 and TRBJ1-2; possibly TRBD1 for D (5 bases). CDR1 SNHLY and CDR2 FYNNEI come from the germline V gene. The CDR3 contains 13 residues. CDR3 residues: CASSEAPRVGYTF. The DNA of the CDR3 is TGTGCCAGCAGCGAAGCACCCAGGGTGGGCTACACCTTC.

The chain carries TRBV30 and TRBJ2-4; no reliable D call. V was pared by 4 bases and J by 12 bases, with 28 bases between. The CDR3 extends over 16 amino acids. Per germline, CDR1 GTSNPN and CDR2 SVGIG (reference sequence). The CDR3 nucleotides read TGTGCCTGGACCTCTCCGTCGGGTTATCGTAAACGTGGTCAGTACTTC. This gives the protein CAWTSPSGYRKRGQYF.

The V and J genes are TRBV5-1 and TRBJ2-1; the match to TRBD1 covers 7 bases. The CDR3 contains 15 residues. With 4 bases clipped from V and 7 bases from J, the junction kept 11 bases outside the gene matches. From germline, CDR1 is SGHRS and CDR2 YFSETQ. CDR3 sequence: CASSATGDGVNEQFF. The CDR3 DNA sequence: TGCGCCAGCAGCGCAACAGGGGATGGTGTGAATGAGCAGTTCTTC.

This clone was seen a handful of times. This chain connects TRBV7-9 to TRBJ2-1; 11 bases align to TRBD2. This CDR3 has 16 amino acids. The J segment lost 5 bases and the V segment lost 6 bases, leaving 9 bases of the junction unmatched. Germline V gene lookup returns CDR1 SEHNR and CDR2 FQNEAQ (reference sequence). The CDR3 spells CASSQTTSGVNNEQFF. CDR3 bases: TGTGCCAGCAGTCAGACGACTAGCGGGGTCAACAATGAGCAGTTCTTC.

The V call is TRBV11-3, the J call TRBJ2-3; 7 bases are shared with TRBD2. Losses at the gene ends were 0 bases for V and 1 base for J; bases not matched to a gene: 4. This CDR3 region has 16 residues. Germline CDR1 and CDR2: SGHNT and YENEEA. In DNA form, the CDR3 reads TGTGCCAGCAGCTTAGATTCACGGGGGGGCACAGATACGCAGTATTTT. This sequence encodes CASSLDSRGGTDTQYF.